This TCR beta chain originates from a study of cytomegalovirus exposure and HLA in healthy donors. Study at large: Some 85 million unique TCRs, all from HLA-typed donors, were included in an early release of the data.

Points on this clone: Its antigen is unknown.

Findings and caveats of the study: According to a later analysis, most TCR beta chains associated with CMV appeared HLA-restricted. About 87% or about 30% of the time was how often most TCR beta V segments were productive, according to an earlier analysis.

The CDR3 runs 15 residues. Looked up from germline, CDR1 is MNHEY and CDR2 is SMNVEV (reference sequence). With 6 bases clipped from V and 2 bases from J, the junction kept 9 bases outside the gene matches. Primers for the PCR totalled 60 Vbeta and 13 Jbeta. Authors' analysis steps: As a later analysis found, there were roughly 80 million unique TCR beta chains, of which about 10 million were shared. Sequencing was performed with immunoSEQ multiplex PCR; in TCRdb, only in-frame clones are kept and a portion is missing. That table furnishes V, J and clone size, whereas the DNA furnished D and trimming. The repertoire holds approximately 190,000 clones, with 75% to 90% as singletons.

The TCR comes from a woman younger than 35 in good health and CMV-seronegative. The rearrangement uses TRBV27 and TRBJ2-7, with 8 bases matching TRBD2. Sequences were obtained from PBMCs. CDR3 coding DNA: TGTGCCAGCAGATATACTAGCGGCTCTACCTACGAGCAGTACTTC. It codes for CASRYTSGSTYEQYF.